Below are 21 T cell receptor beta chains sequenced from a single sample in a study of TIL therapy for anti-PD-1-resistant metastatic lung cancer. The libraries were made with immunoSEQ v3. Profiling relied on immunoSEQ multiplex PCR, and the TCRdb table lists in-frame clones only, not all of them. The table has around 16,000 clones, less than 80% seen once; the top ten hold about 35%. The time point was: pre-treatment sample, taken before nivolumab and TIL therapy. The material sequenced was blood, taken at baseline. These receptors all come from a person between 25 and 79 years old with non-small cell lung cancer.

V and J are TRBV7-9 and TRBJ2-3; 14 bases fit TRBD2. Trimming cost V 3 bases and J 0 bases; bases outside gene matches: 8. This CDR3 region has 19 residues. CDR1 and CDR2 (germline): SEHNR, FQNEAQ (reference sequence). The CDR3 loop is CASSFWGTSGGPSTDTQYF. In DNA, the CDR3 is TGTGCCAGCAGCTTTTGGGGGACTAGCGGGGGCCCAAGCACAGATACGCAGTATTTT.

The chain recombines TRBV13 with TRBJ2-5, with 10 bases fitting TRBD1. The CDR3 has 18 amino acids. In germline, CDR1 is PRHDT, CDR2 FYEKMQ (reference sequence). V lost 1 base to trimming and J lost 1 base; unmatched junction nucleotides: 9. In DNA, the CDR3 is TGTGCCAGCAGCTTAGCCCGGGACAGGGGACTCGTCCAAGAGACCCAGTACTTC. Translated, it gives CASSLARDRGLVQETQYF.

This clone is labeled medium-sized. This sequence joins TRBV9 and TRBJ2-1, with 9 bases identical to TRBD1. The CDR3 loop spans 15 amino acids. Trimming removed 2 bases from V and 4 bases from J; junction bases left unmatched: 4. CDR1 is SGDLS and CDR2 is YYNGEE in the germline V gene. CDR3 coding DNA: TGTGCCAGCAGCGTCGGGGACAGGGAATACAATGAGCAGTTCTTC. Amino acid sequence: CASSVGDREYNEQFF.

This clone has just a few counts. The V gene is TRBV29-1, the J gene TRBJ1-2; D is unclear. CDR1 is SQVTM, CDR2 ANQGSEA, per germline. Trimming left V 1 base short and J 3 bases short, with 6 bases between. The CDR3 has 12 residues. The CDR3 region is CSVEGVDYGYTF. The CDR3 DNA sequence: TGCAGCGTTGAAGGAGTCGACTATGGCTACACCTTC.

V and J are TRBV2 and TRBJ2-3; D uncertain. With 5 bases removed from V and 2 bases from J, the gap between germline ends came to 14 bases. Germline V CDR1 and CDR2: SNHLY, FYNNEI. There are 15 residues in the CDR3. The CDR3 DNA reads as TGTGCCAGCAGTCCTGTATCTAGACACACAGATACGCAGTATTTT. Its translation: CASSPVSRHTDTQYF.

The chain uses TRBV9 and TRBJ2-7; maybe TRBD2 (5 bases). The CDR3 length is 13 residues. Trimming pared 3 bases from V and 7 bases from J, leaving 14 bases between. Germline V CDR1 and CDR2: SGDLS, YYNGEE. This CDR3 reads CASSGTPDGEQYF. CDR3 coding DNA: TGTGCCAGCAGCGGGACTCCCGACGGGGAGCAGTACTTC.

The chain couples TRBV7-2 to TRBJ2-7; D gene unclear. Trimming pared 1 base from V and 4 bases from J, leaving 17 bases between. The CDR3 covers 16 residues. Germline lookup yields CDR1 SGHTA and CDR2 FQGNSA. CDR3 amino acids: CASSLVPQSLGYEQYF. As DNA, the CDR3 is TGTGCCAGCAGCTTAGTCCCACAGTCCCTGGGGTACGAGCAGTACTTC.

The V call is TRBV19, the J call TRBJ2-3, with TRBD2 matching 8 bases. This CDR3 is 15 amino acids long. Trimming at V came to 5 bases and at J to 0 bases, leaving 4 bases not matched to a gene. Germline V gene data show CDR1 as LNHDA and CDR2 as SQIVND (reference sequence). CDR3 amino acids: CASSAPSGSTDTQYF. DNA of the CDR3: TGTGCCAGTAGTGCCCCTAGCGGGAGCACAGATACGCAGTATTTT.

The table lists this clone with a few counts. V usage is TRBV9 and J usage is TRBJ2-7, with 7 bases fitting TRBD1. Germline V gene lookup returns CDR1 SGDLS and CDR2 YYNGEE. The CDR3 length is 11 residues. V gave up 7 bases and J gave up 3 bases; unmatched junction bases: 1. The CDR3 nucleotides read TGTGCCAGCGGGGACAGCTACGAGCAGTACTTC. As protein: CASGDSYEQYF.

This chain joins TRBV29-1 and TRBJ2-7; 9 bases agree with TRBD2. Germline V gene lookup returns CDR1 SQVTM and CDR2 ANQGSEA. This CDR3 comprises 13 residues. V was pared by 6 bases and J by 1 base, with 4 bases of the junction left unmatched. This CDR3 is CSVRSGGSYEQYF. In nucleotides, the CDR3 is TGCAGCGTCCGGAGCGGGGGGTCCTACGAGCAGTACTTC.

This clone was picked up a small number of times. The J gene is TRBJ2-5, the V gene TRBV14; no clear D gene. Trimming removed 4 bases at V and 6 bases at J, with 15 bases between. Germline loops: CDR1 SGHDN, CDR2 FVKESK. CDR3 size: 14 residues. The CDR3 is CASSPSGPAQTQYF. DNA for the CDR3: TGTGCCAGCAGCCCCTCGGGCCCCGCCCAGACCCAGTACTTC.

This chain's CDR3 is CASSLIGTSYSHEQYF. Written as DNA, the CDR3 is TGTGCCAGCAGCTTGATTGGGACTAGCTATTCCCACGAGCAGTACTTC. V gene TRBV21-1 combines with J gene TRBJ2-7; the DNA was not used to check the table's D call, TRBD2. TRBV21-1 is tagged as a pseudogene. CDR3 length: 16 amino acids.

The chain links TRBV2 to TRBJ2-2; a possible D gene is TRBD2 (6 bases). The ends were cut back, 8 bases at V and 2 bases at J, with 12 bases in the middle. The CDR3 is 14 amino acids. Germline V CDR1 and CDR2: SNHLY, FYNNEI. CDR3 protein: CASFWEANTGELFF. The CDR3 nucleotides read TGTGCCAGCTTTTGGGAGGCCAACACCGGGGAGCTGTTTTTT.

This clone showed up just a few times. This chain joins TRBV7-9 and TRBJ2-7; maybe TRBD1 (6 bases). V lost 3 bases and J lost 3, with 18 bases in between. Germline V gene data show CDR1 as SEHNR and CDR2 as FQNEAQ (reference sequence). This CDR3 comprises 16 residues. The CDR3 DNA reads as TGTGCCAGCAGCTTTGTCACAGGGTCGACTAACTACGAGCAGTACTTC. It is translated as CASSFVTGSTNYEQYF.

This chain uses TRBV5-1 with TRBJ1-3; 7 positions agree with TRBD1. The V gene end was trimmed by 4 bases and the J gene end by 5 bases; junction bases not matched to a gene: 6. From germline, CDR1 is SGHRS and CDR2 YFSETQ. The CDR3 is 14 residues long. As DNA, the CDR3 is TGCGCCAGCAGCACCGGGACAGCCAGAAACACCATATATTTT. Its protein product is CASSTGTARNTIYF.

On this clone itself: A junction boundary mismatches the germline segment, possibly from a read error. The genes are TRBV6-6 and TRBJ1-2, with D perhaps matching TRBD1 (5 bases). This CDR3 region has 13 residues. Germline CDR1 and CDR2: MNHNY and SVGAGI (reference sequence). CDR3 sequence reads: CASSPDSPYSYTF. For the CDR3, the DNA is TGTGCCAGCAGTCCCGACAGCCCCTATAGCTACACCTTC.

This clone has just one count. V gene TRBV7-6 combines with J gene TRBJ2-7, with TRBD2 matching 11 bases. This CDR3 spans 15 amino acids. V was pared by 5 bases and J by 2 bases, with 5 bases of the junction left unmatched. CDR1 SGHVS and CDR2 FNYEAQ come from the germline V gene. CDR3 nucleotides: TGTGCCAGCAGCGCAGGGACTAGCGGAACCTACGAGCAGTACTTC. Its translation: CASSAGTSGTYEQYF.

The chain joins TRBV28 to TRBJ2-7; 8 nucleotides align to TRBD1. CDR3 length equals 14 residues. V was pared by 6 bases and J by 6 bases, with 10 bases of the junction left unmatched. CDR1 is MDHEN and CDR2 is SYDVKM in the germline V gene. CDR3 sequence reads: CASSLSTGALEQYF. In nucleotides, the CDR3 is TGTGCCAGCAGCCTATCGACAGGGGCCCTCGAGCAGTACTTC. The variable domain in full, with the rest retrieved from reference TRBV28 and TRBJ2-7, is DVKVTQSSRYLVKRTGEKVFLECVQDMDHENMFWYRQDPGLGLRLIYFSYDVKMKEKGDIPEGYSVSREKKERFSLILESASTNQTSMYLCASSLSTGALEQYFGPGTRLTVT.

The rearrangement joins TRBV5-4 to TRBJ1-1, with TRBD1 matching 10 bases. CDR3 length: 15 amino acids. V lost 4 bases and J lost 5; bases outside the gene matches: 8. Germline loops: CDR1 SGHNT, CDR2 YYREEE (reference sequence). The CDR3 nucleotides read TGTGCCAGCAGCGCCGGACAGGGGGGAGATACTGAAGCTTTCTTT. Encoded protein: CASSAGQGGDTEAFF.

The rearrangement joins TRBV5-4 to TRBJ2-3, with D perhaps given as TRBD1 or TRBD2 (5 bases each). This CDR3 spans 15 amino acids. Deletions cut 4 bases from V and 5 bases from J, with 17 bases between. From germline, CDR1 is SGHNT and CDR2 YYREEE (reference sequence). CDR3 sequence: CASSRTGTLGDTQYF. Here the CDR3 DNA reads TGTGCCAGCAGCCGCACCGGGACCCTGGGAGATACGCAGTATTTT.

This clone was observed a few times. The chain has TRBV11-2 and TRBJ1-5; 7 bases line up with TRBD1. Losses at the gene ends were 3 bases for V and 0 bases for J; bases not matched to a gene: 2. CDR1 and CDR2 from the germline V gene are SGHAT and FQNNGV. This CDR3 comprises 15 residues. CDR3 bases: TGTGCCAGCAGCTTGACAGGGTTTAGCAATCAGCCCCAGCATTTT. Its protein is CASSLTGFSNQPQHF.